This is a list of T cell receptor beta chains from one sample in a study of blood T cells in healthy people across ages. MiXCR, run by TCRdb on the 5' RACE reads, gives a single entry per CDR3 protein. The sample holds fewer than 900,000 distinct CDR3 sequences, approximately 43% seen once. The specimen sequenced was blood. These receptor sequences come from a woman aged 60-75 years in good health. CDR3s include the opening cysteine and the closing phenylalanine or tryptophan. The D gene is left open where the match is weak. Only part of the rows carry a size: once, few, many, or a class if the clone is expanded.

d_call clone_size j_call cdr3_length v_call cdr3_nt cdr3_aa
- - TRBJ2-1 16 TRBV5-1 TGCGCCAGCAGCTTGGTGGTGGTTAGCTCCTACAATGAGCAGTTCTTC CASSLVVVSSYNEQFF
- - TRBJ2-5 16 TRBV20-1 TGCAGTGCAGGCCCCCTCACCGGGACTCGAAAAGAGACCCAGTACTTC CSAGPLTGTRKETQYF
- - TRBJ1-4 17 TRBV27 TGTGCCAGCAGCAAGGGGACGCATGGGGGAGGTAATGAAAAACTGTTTTTT CASSKGTHGGGNEKLFF
TRBD2 - TRBJ2-1 12 TRBV13 TGTGCCAGCAGCCGGGCGCGGGGGGGGCAGTTCTTC CASSRARGGQFF
TRBD1 many TRBJ2-1 15 TRBV27 TGTGCCACCCGACAGGGAGCTTTTTCCTACAATGAGCAGTTCTTC CATRQGAFSYNEQFF
- few TRBJ2-1 14 TRBV27 TGTGCCAGCAGTCATGGCGTTGCGAGATGGGAGCAGTTCTTC CASSHGVARWEQFF
TRBD2 few TRBJ2-7 12 TRBV20-1 TGCAGTGCTCGACTAGCTTCCTACGAGCAGTACTTC CSARLASYEQYF
TRBD1 - TRBJ2-1 16 TRBV4-2 TGTGCCAGCAGCCAAGATGGCAGGGGGCGATACAATGAGCAGTTCTTC CASSQDGRGRYNEQFF
- - TRBJ1-2 13 TRBV9 TGTGCCAGCAGCGCAGCAGGGACCTATGGCTACACCTTC CASSAAGTYGYTF
TRBD2 - TRBJ2-3 16 TRBV5-1 TGCGCCAGCAGCTTCGGGCGGGGGAGAAGCACAGATACGCAGTATTTT CASSFGRGRSTDTQYF
- - TRBJ2-1 14 TRBV27 TGTGCCAGCAGTTTAGAGAGGGAGTACAATGAGCAGTTCTTC CASSLEREYNEQFF
TRBD2 many TRBJ2-1 15 TRBV3-1 TGTGCCAGCAGCCAAGAGGCGGGGGGAGGGAATGAGCAGTTCTTC CASSQEAGGGNEQFF
- - TRBJ1-1 14 TRBV5-1 TGCGCCAGCAGCTTGGGCCAGGGGATGACTGAAGCTTTCTTT CASSLGQGMTEAFF
- - TRBJ1-2 13 TRBV3-1 TGTGCCAGCAGCCGTTCTAGGGAAAGCGGCTACACCTTC CASSRSRESGYTF
TRBD1 - TRBJ1-2 16 TRBV27 TGTGCCAGCAGACCACAACCGGGACAGGGTCTCTATGGCTACACCTTC CASRPQPGQGLYGYTF
TRBD1 few TRBJ1-5 15 TRBV6-6 TGTGCCAGCAGTCTGGCCCAGGGGGCTGGTCAGCCCCAGCATTTT CASSLAQGAGQPQHF
TRBD1 - TRBJ1-2 17 TRBV10-3 TGTGCCATCAGGAGGGGGGACAGGGGTCTGGGTAACTATGGCTACACCTTC CAIRRGDRGLGNYGYTF
- few TRBJ1-4 14 TRBV12-3/TRBV12-4 TGTGCCAGCAGTTTGGGTCTGGGGGGTGAAAAACTGTTTTTT CASSLGLGGEKLFF